This is a list of T cell receptor beta chains from one sample in a study of blood T cell repertoires in COVID-19. The method was immunoSEQ multiplex PCR; TCRdb's version includes in-frame clones alone and lacks a portion of them. The sample has about 160,000 clones, roughly 88% seen once. Sequencing was performed on peripheral blood. The receptors were gathered from a man aged 80 or over with COVID-19, enrolled during active disease. Both conserved end residues are part of each CDR3. Each record gives: D gene, clone size, V gene, J gene, CDR3 length, CDR3 DNA, CDR3 protein. The D gene is left open where the match is weak. Size values are once, few and many counts, or a class for expanded clones, and some rows have none.

NA,NA,TRBV15,TRBJ2-5,18,TGTGCCACCAGCAGAGATTGGGGTACACAGGGATTCCAAGAGACCCAGTACTTC,CATSRDWGTQGFQETQYF
TRBD1,NA,TRBV5-1,TRBJ2-2,15,TGCGCCAGCAGCTTGGTAGGACAGGGCTCCGGGGAGCTGTTTTTT,CASSLVGQGSGELFF
TRBD1,NA,TRBV5-5,TRBJ1-4,16,TGTGCCAGCAGCTTGGGGACAGGGATGGAGGGTGAAAAACTGTTTTTT,CASSLGTGMEGEKLFF
NA,NA,TRBV7-2,TRBJ2-7,14,TGTGCCAGCAGCTCCAGCGGTCTACCCTACGAGCAGTACTTC,CASSSSGLPYEQYF
TRBD1,NA,TRBV5-6,TRBJ1-4,15,TGTGCCAGCAGCTTGGCGGGACAGGGGAAGGAAAAACTGTTTTTT,CASSLAGQGKEKLFF
TRBD1,NA,TRBV7-9,TRBJ1-2,13,TGTGCCAGCAGCCGACCGACAGGGATTGGCTACACCTTC,CASSRPTGIGYTF
NA,NA,TRBV21-1,TRBJ2-7,15,TGTGCCAGCAAGAAGGGGACAGGGTCGTCCTACGAGCAGTACTTC,CASKKGTGSSYEQYF
TRBD2,NA,TRBV5-1,TRBJ2-3,21,TGCGCCAGCAGCTTGGAAGGGGCGCTAGCGGGGGGAGTAGCTAGCACAGATACGCAGTATTTT,CASSLEGALAGGVASTDTQYF
NA,few,TRBV9,TRBJ2-1,15,TGTGCCAGCAGCGTAGGCAGGGGGGACTACAATGAGCAGTTCTTC,CASSVGRGDYNEQFF
NA,NA,TRBV18,TRBJ1-4,15,TGTGCCAGCTCACTCGGCGGGGCTTCTAATGAAAAACTGTTTTTT,CASSLGGASNEKLFF
TRBD1,NA,TRBV6-6,TRBJ1-4,15,TGTGCCACCGCGGACAGGGGAGGAACTAATGAAAAACTGTTTTTT,CATADRGGTNEKLFF
TRBD1,NA,TRBV7-2,TRBJ1-1,13,TGTGCCAGCAGCTTTACAGGGGTCCCTGAAGCTTTCTTT,CASSFTGVPEAFF
TRBD1,NA,TRBV6-5,TRBJ1-4,13,TGTGCCAGCCGAGGACAGGGGGTTGAAAAACTGTTTTTT,CASRGQGVEKLFF
NA,NA,TRBV5-4,TRBJ2-7,15,TGTGCCAGCAGCACTAAAACAGGGATACTTTACGAGCAGTACTTC,CASSTKTGILYEQYF
NA,NA,TRBV3-1/TRBV3-2,TRBJ1-4,19,TGTGCCAGCAGCTTCATACCCCGACAAGGGGAAGCAACTAATGAAAAACTGTTTTTT,CASSFIPRQGEATNEKLFF
TRBD1,NA,TRBV29-1,TRBJ1-2,14,TGCAGCGTTGAAACAGGGGGGCAGAACTATGGCTACACCTTC,CSVETGGQNYGYTF
TRBD1,NA,TRBV6-5,TRBJ2-5,14,TGTGCCAGCAGCCAAGGGGGGACAGGGCGTACCCAGTACTTC,CASSQGGTGRTQYF
NA,NA,TRBV6-1,TRBJ2-3,15,TGTGCCAGCAGTTCCGCAGCGAGCCAAAAGGGGACGCAGTATTTT,CASSSAASQKGTQYF
TRBD1,NA,TRBV4-2,TRBJ1-5,16,TGTGCCAGCAGCCCTAGGACAGGTCAGGAGAATCAGCCCCAGCATTTT,CASSPRTGQENQPQHF
NA,NA,TRBV20-1,TRBJ2-1,15,TGCAGTGCTAGTCTTCTCACAGGCAGCTACAATGAGCAGTTCTTC,CSASLLTGSYNEQFF
TRBD1,NA,TRBV19,TRBJ1-2,13,TGTGCCAGTAGCCGTCGACAGGGGGATGGCTACACCTTC,CASSRRQGDGYTF
NA,few,TRBV19,TRBJ1-4,16,TGTGCCAGTAGTCCCCGAGGGAGAGCAACTAATGAAAAACTGTTTTTT,CASSPRGRATNEKLFF
TRBD1,few,TRBV5-8,TRBJ1-5,14,TGTGCCAGCAGCCGACAGGGGGGAGGTCAGCCCCAGCATTTT,CASSRQGGGQPQHF
TRBD1,NA,TRBV28,TRBJ1-5,14,TGTGCCAGCAGTTTAGGACAGGTCAATCAGCCCCAGCATTTT,CASSLGQVNQPQHF
NA,NA,TRBV18,TRBJ1-1,13,TGTGCCAGCTCGCGGTCGATGAACACTGAAGCTTTCTTT,CASSRSMNTEAFF
NA,NA,TRBV19,TRBJ2-7,13,TGTGCCAGTAGTACCCAGGGGCACTACGAGCAGTACTTC,CASSTQGHYEQYF
NA,NA,TRBV3-1/TRBV3-2,TRBJ2-4,16,TGTGCCAGCAGCCAAGATGGGGGGGCGGGCCAAAACATTCAGTACTTC,CASSQDGGAGQNIQYF
NA,few,TRBV5-1,TRBJ2-7,14,TGCGCCAGCAGCTTAACCGGGTCTCAGTACGAGCAGTACTTC,CASSLTGSQYEQYF
NA,NA,TRBV5-1,TRBJ1-1,13,TGCGCCAGCAGCTTGTACAGGGCGACTGAAGCTTTCTTT,CASSLYRATEAFF
TRBD1,NA,TRBV19,TRBJ1-2,14,TGTGCCACCTCTTCCGGGACAGGCAACTATGGCTACACCTTC,CATSSGTGNYGYTF
TRBD1,NA,TRBV10-1,TRBJ2-7,15,TGCGCCAGCAGTGACGGGACAGACTACTCCTACGAGCAGTACTTC,CASSDGTDYSYEQYF
TRBD2,few,TRBV18,TRBJ2-7,13,TGTGCCAGCTCACCACAGCGGGGTTACGAGCAGTACTTC,CASSPQRGYEQYF
NA,NA,TRBV10-3,TRBJ1-5,16,TGTGCCATCAGTGACCAAAGGGGTTATAGCAATCAGCCCCAGCATTTT,CAISDQRGYSNQPQHF
TRBD1,NA,TRBV19,TRBJ1-5,14,TGTGCCAGTAGTAAGGGGGCTGGCAATCAGCCCCAGCATTTT,CASSKGAGNQPQHF
NA,once,TRBV7-2,TRBJ2-7,12,TGTGCCAGCAGCCGAACATACTACGAGCAGTACTTC,CASSRTYYEQYF
NA,NA,TRBV29-1,TRBJ2-3,14,TGCAGCGTTCGGCGATCTAGAGGGGGAGATACGCAGTATTTT,CSVRRSRGGDTQYF
TRBD1,NA,TRBV5-1,TRBJ2-5,14,TGCGCCAGCAGCTTCTCAGGGGGCCCGGAGACCCAGTACTTC,CASSFSGGPETQYF
NA,NA,TRBV19,TRBJ1-2,15,TGTGCCAGTAGTATAGGACAGCCTGCTAACTATGGCTACACCTTC,CASSIGQPANYGYTF
NA,once,TRBV3-1/TRBV3-2,TRBJ2-7,13,TGTGCCAGCAGCCAAGGCTTAAACGGCGAGCAGTACTTC,CASSQGLNGEQYF
NA,NA,TRBV6-5,TRBJ2-7,13,TGTGCCAGTATGACGGCAACCTCGGGCGAGCAGTACTTC,CASMTATSGEQYF
NA,few,TRBV7-8,TRBJ2-7,14,TGTGCCAGCAGCTTAGCGAGTTCTGTATACGAGCAGTACTTC,CASSLASSVYEQYF
NA,NA,TRBV5-1,TRBJ1-3,15,TGCGCCAGCGGACTTGGGGGGGCTGGTGGAAACACCATATATTTT,CASGLGGAGGNTIYF
TRBD2,NA,TRBV5-1,TRBJ2-5,18,TGCGCCAGCAGCTCCGGACTAGCGGGGGGCCCCCCCCGGGAGACCCAGTACTTC,CASSSGLAGGPPRETQYF
TRBD1,once,TRBV2,TRBJ2-1,13,TGTGCCAGCAGTGAAGTGGACAGGTTTGAGCAGTTCTTC,CASSEVDRFEQFF
NA,NA,TRBV11-3,TRBJ2-2,14,TGTGCCAGCAGCTTAGACAGGGTCTCCGGGGAGCTGTTTTTT,CASSLDRVSGELFF
NA,NA,TRBV5-6,TRBJ2-5,15,TGTGCCAGCAGCTTGGCCGGGACACGTCAAGAGACCCAGTACTTC,CASSLAGTRQETQYF
TRBD1,NA,TRBV11-3,TRBJ2-7,14,TGTGCCAGCAGCCCGGGGACAGGGGGCCTCGAGCAGTACTTC,CASSPGTGGLEQYF
NA,NA,TRBV9,TRBJ1-6,16,TGTGCCAGCAGCGTATCTAGGAGCTCCTATAATTCACCCCTCCACTTT,CASSVSRSSYNSPLHF
NA,NA,TRBV5-1,TRBJ2-3,16,TGCGCCAGCAGCCCGGGGGGGACAGGGAAAACAGATACGCAGTATTTT,CASSPGGTGKTDTQYF
NA,NA,TRBV2,TRBJ2-2,14,TGTGCCAGCTCACTGTTAATCGAAACCGGGGAGCTGTTTTTT,CASSLLIETGELFF
NA,NA,TRBV12-5,TRBJ1-6,14,TGTGCTAGTGGTTTGGGACAGCCTAATTCACCCCTCCACTTT,CASGLGQPNSPLHF
TRBD1,NA,TRBV27,TRBJ1-1,15,TGTGCCAGCAGTTTAGACAGGGGGCTGGACACTGAAGCTTTCTTT,CASSLDRGLDTEAFF
NA,once,TRBV19,TRBJ1-6,17,TGTGCCAGTAGTATCGGTTCGGGGGGCGCCTATAATTCACCCCTCCACTTT,CASSIGSGGAYNSPLHF
NA,NA,TRBV2,TRBJ1-6,14,TGTGCCAGCAGCGTAGGGGCGAAGAATTCACCCCTCCACTTT,CASSVGAKNSPLHF
TRBD1,NA,TRBV7-2,TRBJ1-1,13,TGTGCCAGCAGCCAGGACAGGGGGCATAAGGCTTTCTTT,CASSQDRGHKAFF
TRBD1,NA,TRBV5-1,TRBJ2-2,14,TGCGCCAGCAGCCGGGACAGTTTCACCGGGGAGCTGTTTTTT,CASSRDSFTGELFF
NA,NA,TRBV7-9,TRBJ1-2,13,TGTGCCAGCAGCCTATATACAGACTATGGCTACACCTTC,CASSLYTDYGYTF